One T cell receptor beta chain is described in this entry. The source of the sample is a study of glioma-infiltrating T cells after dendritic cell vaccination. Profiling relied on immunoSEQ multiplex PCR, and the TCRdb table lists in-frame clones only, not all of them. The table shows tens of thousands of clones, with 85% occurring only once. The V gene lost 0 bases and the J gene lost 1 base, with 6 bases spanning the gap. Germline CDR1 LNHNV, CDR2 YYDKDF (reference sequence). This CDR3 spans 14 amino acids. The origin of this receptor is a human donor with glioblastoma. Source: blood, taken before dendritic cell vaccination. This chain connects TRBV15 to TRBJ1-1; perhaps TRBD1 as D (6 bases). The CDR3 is CATSREDRNTEAFF. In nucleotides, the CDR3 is TGTGCCACCAGCAGAGAGGACAGGAACACTGAAGCTTTCTTT.